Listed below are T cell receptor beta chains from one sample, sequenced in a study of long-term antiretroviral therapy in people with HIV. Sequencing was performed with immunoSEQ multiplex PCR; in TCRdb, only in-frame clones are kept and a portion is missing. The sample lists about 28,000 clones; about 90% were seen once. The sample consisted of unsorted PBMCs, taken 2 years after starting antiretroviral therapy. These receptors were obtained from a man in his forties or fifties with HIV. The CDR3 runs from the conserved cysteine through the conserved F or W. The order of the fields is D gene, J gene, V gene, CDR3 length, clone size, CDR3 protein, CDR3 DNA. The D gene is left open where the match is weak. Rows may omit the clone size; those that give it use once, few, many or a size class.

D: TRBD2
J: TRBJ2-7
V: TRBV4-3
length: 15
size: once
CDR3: CASSQGTSGAYEQYF
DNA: TGCGCCAGCAGCCAAGGGACTAGCGGAGCCTACGAGCAGTACTTC

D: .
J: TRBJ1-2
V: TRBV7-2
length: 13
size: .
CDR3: CASSFQTSNGYTF
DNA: TGTGCCAGCAGCTTTCAAACGTCCAATGGCTACACCTTC

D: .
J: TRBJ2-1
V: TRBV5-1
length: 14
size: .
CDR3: CASSWGLTSNEQFF
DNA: TGCGCCAGCAGCTGGGGTCTTACGAGTAACGAGCAGTTCTTC

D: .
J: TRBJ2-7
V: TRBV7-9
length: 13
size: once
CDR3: CASSLGHLYEQYF
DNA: TGTGCCAGCAGCTTGGGACATCTCTACGAGCAGTACTTC

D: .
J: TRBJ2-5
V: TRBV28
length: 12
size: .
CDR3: CASSRNTETQYF
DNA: TGTGCCAGCAGTCGTAACACAGAGACCCAGTACTTC

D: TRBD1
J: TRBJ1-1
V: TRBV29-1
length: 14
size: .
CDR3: CSVEGHRGTGWAFF
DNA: TGCAGCGTTGAAGGGCATCGCGGGACAGGGTGGGCTTTCTTT

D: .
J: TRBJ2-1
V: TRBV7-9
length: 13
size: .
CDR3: CASSPSSYNEQFF
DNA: TGTGCCAGCAGCCCCAGCTCCTACAATGAGCAGTTCTTC

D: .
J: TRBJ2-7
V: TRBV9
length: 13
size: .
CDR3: CASSVGMAYEQYF
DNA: TGTGCCAGCAGCGTCGGGATGGCCTACGAGCAGTACTTC

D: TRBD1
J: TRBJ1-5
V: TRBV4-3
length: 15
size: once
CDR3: CASSQSDRGSQPQHF
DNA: TGCGCCAGCAGCCAATCGGACAGGGGGAGTCAGCCCCAGCATTTT

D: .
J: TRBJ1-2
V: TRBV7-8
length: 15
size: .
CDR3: CASSPQKHDNYGYTF
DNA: TGTGCCAGCAGCCCACAGAAACATGATAACTATGGCTACACCTTC

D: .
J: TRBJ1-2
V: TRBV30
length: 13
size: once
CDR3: CAWSVGSNYGYTF
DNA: TGTGCCTGGAGTGTCGGCAGCAACTATGGCTACACCTTC

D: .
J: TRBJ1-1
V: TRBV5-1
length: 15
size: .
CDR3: CASSTQMTGNTEAFF
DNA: TGCGCCAGCAGCACCCAAATGACGGGTAACACTGAAGCTTTCTTT

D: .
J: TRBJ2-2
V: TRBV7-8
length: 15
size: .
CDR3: CASSLTEKNTGELFF
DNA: TGTGCCAGCAGCTTAACGGAGAAAAACACCGGGGAGCTGTTTTTT

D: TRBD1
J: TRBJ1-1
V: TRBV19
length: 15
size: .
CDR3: CASSTMGQGNTEAFF
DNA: TGTGCCAGTAGTACGATGGGACAGGGGAACACTGAAGCTTTCTTT

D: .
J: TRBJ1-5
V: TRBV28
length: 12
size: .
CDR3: CASSSGDQPQHF
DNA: TGTGCCAGCAGTTCCGGAGATCAGCCCCAGCATTTT

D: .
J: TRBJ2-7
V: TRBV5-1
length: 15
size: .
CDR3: CASSLDSRTGYEQYF
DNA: TGCGCCAGCAGCTTGGACTCTCGGACGGGCTACGAGCAGTACTTC

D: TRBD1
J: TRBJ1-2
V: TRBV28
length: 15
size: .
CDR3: CASSYAGGGPYGYTF
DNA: TGTGCCAGCAGTTACGCAGGGGGTGGACCCTATGGCTACACCTTC

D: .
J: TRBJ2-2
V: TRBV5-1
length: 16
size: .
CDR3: CASSLGPLANTGELFF
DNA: TGCGCCAGCAGCTTAGGACCCCTCGCGAACACCGGGGAGCTGTTTTTT

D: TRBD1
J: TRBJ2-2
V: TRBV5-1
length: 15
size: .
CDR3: CASSIGQGYTGELFF
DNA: TGCGCCAGCAGCATCGGACAGGGCTACACCGGGGAGCTGTTTTTT

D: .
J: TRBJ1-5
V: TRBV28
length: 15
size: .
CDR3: CASSWGWGDNQPQHF
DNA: TGTGCCAGCAGTTGGGGGTGGGGGGACAATCAGCCCCAGCATTTT

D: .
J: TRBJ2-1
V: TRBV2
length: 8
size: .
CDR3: CARNEQFF
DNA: TGTGCCAGAAATGAGCAGTTCTTC

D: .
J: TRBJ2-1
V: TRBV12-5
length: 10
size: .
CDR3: CASGLNLKFF
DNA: TGTGCTAGTGGTTTGAATCTGAAGTTCTTC

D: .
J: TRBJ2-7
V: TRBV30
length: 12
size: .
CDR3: CAQSRDGYEQYF
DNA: TGTGCTCAAAGCCGGGACGGATACGAGCAGTACTTC

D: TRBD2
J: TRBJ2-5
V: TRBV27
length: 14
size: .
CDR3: CASSFRGDQETQYF
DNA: TGTGCCAGCAGTTTTCGGGGGGACCAAGAGACCCAGTACTTC

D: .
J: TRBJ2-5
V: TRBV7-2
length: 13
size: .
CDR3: CASSRAAGGAQYF
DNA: TGTGCCAGCAGCCGTGCGGCCGGTGGGGCCCAGTACTTC

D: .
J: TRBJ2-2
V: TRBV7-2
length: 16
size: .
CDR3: CASSLGRGRGPRELFF
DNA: TGTGCCAGCAGCTTAGGCCGGGGGCGGGGACCCAGGGAGCTGTTTTTT

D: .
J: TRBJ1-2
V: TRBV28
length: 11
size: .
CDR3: CASSPGYGYTF
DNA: TGTGCCAGCAGTCCCGGCTATGGCTACACCTTC

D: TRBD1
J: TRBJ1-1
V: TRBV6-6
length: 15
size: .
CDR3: CASSYSIQGATEAFF
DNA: TGTGCCAGCAGTTACTCGATACAGGGGGCTACTGAAGCTTTCTTT

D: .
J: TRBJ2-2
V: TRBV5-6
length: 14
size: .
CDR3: CASSLVRADGELFF
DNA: TGTGCCAGCAGCTTGGTCAGGGCGGACGGGGAGCTGTTTTTT

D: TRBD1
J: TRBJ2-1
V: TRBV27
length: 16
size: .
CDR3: CASRPGIRTGNNEQFF
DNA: TGTGCCAGCAGACCGGGCATCAGGACAGGAAATAATGAGCAGTTCTTC

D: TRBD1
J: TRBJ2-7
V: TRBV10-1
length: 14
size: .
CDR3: CASSIYSGGYEQYF
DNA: TGCGCCAGCAGTATTTACTCAGGGGGCTACGAGCAGTACTTC

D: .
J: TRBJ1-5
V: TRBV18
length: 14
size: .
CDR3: CASSPQGPNQPQHF
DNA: TGTGCCAGCTCACCACAGGGCCCCAATCAGCCCCAGCATTTT

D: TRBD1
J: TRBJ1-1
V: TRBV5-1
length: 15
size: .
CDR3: CASSLGDRMNTEAFF
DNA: TGCGCCAGCAGCTTGGGGGACAGGATGAACACTGAAGCTTTCTTT

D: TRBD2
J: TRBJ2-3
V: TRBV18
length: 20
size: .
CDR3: CASSKLRGLGLAGSTDTQYF
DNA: TGTGCCAGCTCAAAACTCAGGGGGCTAGGACTAGCGGGATCCACAGATACGCAGTATTTT

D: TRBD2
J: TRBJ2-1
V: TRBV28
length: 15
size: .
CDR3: CASSFLGTNHNEQFF
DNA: TGTGCCAGCAGTTTCTTAGGGACTAACCACAATGAGCAGTTCTTC

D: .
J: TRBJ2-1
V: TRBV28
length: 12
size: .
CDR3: CASSPHLNEQFF
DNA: TGTGCCAGCAGTCCGCACCTCAATGAGCAGTTCTTC

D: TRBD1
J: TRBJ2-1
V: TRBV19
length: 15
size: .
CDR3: CASSWIVGQGNEQFF
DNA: TGTGCCAGTAGTTGGATAGTAGGACAGGGCAATGAGCAGTTCTTC

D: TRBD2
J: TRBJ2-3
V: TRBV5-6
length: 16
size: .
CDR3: CASSLYSHSGRGTQYF
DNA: TGTGCCAGCAGCTTGTACTCGCATAGCGGGAGAGGCACGCAGTATTTT

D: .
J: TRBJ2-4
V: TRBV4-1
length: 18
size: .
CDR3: CASSHPLRRGPDGNIQYF
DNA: TGCGCCAGCAGCCACCCCCTGAGAAGAGGGCCTGATGGGAACATTCAGTACTTC

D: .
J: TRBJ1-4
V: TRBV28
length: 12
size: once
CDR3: CASSPSTDKLFF
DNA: TGTGCCAGCAGTCCTAGCACAGACAAACTGTTTTTT